This TCR beta chain derives from a study of cytomegalovirus exposure and HLA in healthy donors. The study ran its PCR with 60 Vbeta and 13 Jbeta primers. The assay was immunoSEQ multiplex PCR, and TCRdb's table has in-frame clones only and misses some. In the table there are about 160,000 clones, around 78% of which are singletons. This clone was counted a few times. Source material: PBMCs. The TCR originated in a female donor in good health and CMV-seronegative.

CDR3 residues: CASSISREVMGYGYTF. DNA of the CDR3: TGTGCCAGTAGTATCTCCAGGGAAGTGATGGGCTATGGCTACACCTTC. V usage is TRBV19 and J usage is TRBJ1-2; weak D call: TRBD1 (5 bases). V shed 3 bases and J shed 4 bases, with 18 bases lying between them. The CDR3 totals 16 residues. Germline loops: CDR1 LNHDA, CDR2 SQIVND (reference sequence). Filled out from reference TRBV19 and TRBJ1-2, the complete variable domain reads DGGITQSPKYLFRKEGQNVTLSCEQNLNHDAMYWYRQDPGQGLRLIYYSQIVNDFQKGDIAEGYSVSREKKESFPLTVTSAQKNPTAFYLCASSISREVMGYGYTFGSGTRLTVV.